Here is one T cell receptor beta chain with its context. The antigen is not known. The data derive from a study of radiotherapy plus CTLA-4 blockade in lung cancer. Method: immunoSEQ multiplex PCR; TCRdb's copy keeps in-frame clones and lacks some. The top ten hold roughly 15% of the sample, which has 55,000 to 75,000 clones, around 69% seen once. Receiving focal radiation plus CTLA-4 blockade with ipilimumab were patients who had chemo-refractory metastatic non-small-cell lung cancer. Germline lookup yields CDR1 LNHDA and CDR2 SQIVND (reference sequence). Trimming cost V 7 bases and J 1 base, with 20 bases left between them. This CDR3 region has 16 residues. Study conclusions and caveats: In blood, after radiotherapy plus ipilimumab, tumor-derived TCR clones expanded. How blood T cell clones changed early, along with interferon-beta, reportedly forecast response best.

V is TRBV19 and J is TRBJ2-7; D might be TRBD2 (5 bases). Sequenced here: peripheral blood, sampled from a patient treated with radiotherapy plus ipilimumab. This TCR derives from a human donor with non-small cell lung cancer whose response to radiotherapy plus ipilimumab could not be evaluated. Some clones in this sample may be carry-over from other donors' samples. The CDR3 spells CASNMGPAAASYEQYF. The CDR3 DNA sequence: TGTGCCAGTAATATGGGTCCCGCAGCGGCGTCCTACGAGCAGTACTTC.